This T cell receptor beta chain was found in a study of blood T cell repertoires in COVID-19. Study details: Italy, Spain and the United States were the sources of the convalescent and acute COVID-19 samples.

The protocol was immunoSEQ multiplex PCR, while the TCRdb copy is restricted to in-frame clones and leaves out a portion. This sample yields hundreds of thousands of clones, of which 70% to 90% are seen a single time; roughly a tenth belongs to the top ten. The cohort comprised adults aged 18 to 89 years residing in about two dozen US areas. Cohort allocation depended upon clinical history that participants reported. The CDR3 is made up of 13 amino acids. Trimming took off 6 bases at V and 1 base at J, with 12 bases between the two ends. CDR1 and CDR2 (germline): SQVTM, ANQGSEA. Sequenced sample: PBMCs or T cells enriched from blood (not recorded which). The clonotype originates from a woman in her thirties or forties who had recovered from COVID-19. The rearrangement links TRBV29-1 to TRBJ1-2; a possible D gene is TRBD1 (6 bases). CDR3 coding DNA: TGCAGCGTCCCGGACAGCGTTAACTATGGCTACACCTTC. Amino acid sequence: CSVPDSVNYGYTF.